The clone carrying this TCR beta chain was found many times. Its antigen is unidentified. General observations from the study: The TCR gene usage of tumor memory CD4+ T cells clustered together with blood and lymph node memory CD4+ cells and with lymph node naive CD4+ cells.

The CDR3 sequence is 16 residues long. Trimming took 4 bases from V and 5 from J; bases not matched to a gene: 12. Adaptor-ligated barcode primers were used to amplify TRBV12-4/TRBJ1-2 clonotypes. TCRdb reprocessed the multiplex PCR reads via MiXCR and lists one record per CDR3 protein. The table shows over 2,000 distinct CDR3 sequences, with approximately 5% occurring only once. This chain uses TRBV12-3 or TRBV12-4 with TRBJ1-2; TRBD1 aligns across 8 bases. Sequences were obtained from naive CD4+ T cells sorted from blood. This sample's subset: naive CD4+ T cells, CD4+CD45RA+CD25-. This receptor was obtained from a female donor with breast cancer. CDR3 DNA sequence: TGTGCCAGCAGTTCGGACTCCGGGACAGGTCCATATGGCTACACCTTC. Protein product: CASSSDSGTGPYGYTF.